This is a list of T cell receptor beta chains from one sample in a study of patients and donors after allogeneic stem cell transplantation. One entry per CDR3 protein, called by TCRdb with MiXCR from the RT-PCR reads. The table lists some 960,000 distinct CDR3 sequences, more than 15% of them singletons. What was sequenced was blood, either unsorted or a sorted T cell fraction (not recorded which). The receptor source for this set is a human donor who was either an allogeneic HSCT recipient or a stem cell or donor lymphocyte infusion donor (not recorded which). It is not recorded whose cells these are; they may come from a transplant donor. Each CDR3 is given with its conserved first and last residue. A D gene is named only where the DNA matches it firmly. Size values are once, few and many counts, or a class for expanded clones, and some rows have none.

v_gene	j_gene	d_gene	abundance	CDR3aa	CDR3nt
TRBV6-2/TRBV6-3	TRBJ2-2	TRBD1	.	CASSKTGGITGELFF	TGTGCCAGCAGTAAAACAGGGGGCATCACCGGGGAGCTGTTTTTT
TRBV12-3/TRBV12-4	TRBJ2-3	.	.	CASSRSGPDTQYF	TGTGCCAGCAGCCGGTCAGGGCCAGATACGCAGTATTTT
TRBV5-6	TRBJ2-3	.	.	CASRELGADTQYF	TGTGCCAGCAGGGAGTTGGGGGCAGATACGCAGTATTTT
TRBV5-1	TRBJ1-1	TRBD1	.	CASSGTGINTEAFF	TGCGCCAGCAGTGGGACAGGGATAAACACTGAAGCTTTCTTT
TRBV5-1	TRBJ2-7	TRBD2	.	CASSLAGGRAREQYF	TGCGCCAGCAGCTTAGCCGGCGGGAGGGCCAGGGAGCAGTACTTC
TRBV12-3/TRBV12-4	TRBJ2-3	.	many	CASSFQPWTRPTDTQYF	TGTGCCAGCAGTTTCCAGCCCTGGACACGGCCCACAGATACGCAGTATTTT
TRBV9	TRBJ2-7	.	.	CASSVGTRAPYEQYF	TGTGCCAGCAGCGTGGGGACGAGAGCTCCCTACGAGCAGTACTTC
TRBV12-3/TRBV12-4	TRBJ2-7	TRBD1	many	CASSEAGTGLREQYF	TGTGCCAGCAGCGAAGCCGGGACAGGGCTCCGCGAGCAGTACTTC
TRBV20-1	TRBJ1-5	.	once	CSARDPRRGNQPQHF	TGCAGTGCTAGAGACCCGCGGAGGGGAAATCAGCCCCAGCATTTT
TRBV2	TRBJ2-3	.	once	CASSEGWGASTDTQYF	TGTGCCAGCAGTGAAGGATGGGGGGCTAGCACAGATACGCAGTATTTT
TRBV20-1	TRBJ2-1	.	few	CSARDGQDYNEQFF	TGCAGTGCTAGAGATGGGCAGGACTACAATGAGCAGTTCTTC
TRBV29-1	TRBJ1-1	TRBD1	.	CSVVVRGRDRNTEAFF	TGCAGCGTTGTGGTCAGGGGGCGCGACCGGAACACTGAAGCTTTCTTT
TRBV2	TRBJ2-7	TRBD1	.	CASSEWVTGGYEQYF	TGTGCCAGCAGTGAGTGGGTGACAGGGGGTTACGAGCAGTACTTC
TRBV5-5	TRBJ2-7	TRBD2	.	CASRDTSGGIWYEQYF	TGTGCCAGCAGGGACACTAGCGGGGGGATTTGGTACGAGCAGTACTTC